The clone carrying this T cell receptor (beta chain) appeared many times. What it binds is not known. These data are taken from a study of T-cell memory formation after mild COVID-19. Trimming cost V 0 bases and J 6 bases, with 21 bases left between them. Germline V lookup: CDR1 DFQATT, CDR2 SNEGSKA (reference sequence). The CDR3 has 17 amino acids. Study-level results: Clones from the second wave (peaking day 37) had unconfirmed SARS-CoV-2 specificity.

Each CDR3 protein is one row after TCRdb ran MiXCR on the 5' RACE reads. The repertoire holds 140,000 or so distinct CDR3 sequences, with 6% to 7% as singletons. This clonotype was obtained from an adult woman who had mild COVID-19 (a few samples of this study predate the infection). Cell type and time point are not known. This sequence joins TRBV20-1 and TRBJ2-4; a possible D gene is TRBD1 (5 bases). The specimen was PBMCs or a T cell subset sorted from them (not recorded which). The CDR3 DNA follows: TGCAGTGCTAGAGATATCGACAGACGGACCTGGGGAAACATTCAGTACTTC. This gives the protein CSARDIDRRTWGNIQYF.